Here is one T cell receptor (beta chain) with its context. What it binds is unknown. One entry per CDR3 protein, called by TCRdb with MiXCR from the 5' RACE reads. The table records approximately 500,000 distinct CDR3 sequences, 20% to 30% of them present only once. These data belong to a study of identical twins. Study-wide points: Memory repertoires showed no such pattern, whereas abundant cord blood beta clonotypes carried fewer insertions.

The CDR3 loop spans 10 amino acids. The germline V and J ends were trimmed by 5 bases and 10 bases, with 6 bases remaining between them. The same sample was also studied in work on T cells expressing NK-cell markers. That source notes: An anti-gamma-delta TCR antibody was added in several experiments. It restricted sorting to alpha-beta TCR-expressing T cells. In a handful of donors, dominant clonotypes made up about 25-65% of CD3+CD56-NKG2C+ cells.

What was sequenced was CD4+ T cells sorted from blood. The rearrangement links TRBV12-3 or TRBV12-4 to TRBJ2-1; D unresolved. This clonotype originated in a woman under 30 in good health. CDR3 nucleotide sequence: TGTGCCAGCAGTAGGTCCGAGCAGTTCTTC. Translating it yields CASSRSEQFF.